This paragraph covers one TCR beta chain sequence. Sequenced by immunoSEQ multiplex PCR; TCRdb stores in-frame clones only, minus some. The sample has fewer than 1.4 million clones, approximately 78% seen once. This entry comes from a study of shared clonotypes between healthy human individuals. This CDR3 spans 12 amino acids. Germline values: CDR1 MDHEN, CDR2 SYDVKM. The J segment lost 12 bases and the V segment lost 2 bases, leaving 4 bases of the junction unmatched. The receptor was isolated from a man aged 18 to 30 in good health. Some clones in this sample may be carry-over from other donors' samples. This rearrangement joins TRBV28 to TRBJ1-5, with 7 bases matching TRBD1. Sequences were obtained from memory CD4+ T cells from PBMCs. Indicated subset: CD45RA-negative fraction. CDR3 sequence reads: CASSLKGALQHF. CDR3 in DNA: TGTGCCAGCAGTTTAAAGGGGGCTCTCCAGCATTTT.